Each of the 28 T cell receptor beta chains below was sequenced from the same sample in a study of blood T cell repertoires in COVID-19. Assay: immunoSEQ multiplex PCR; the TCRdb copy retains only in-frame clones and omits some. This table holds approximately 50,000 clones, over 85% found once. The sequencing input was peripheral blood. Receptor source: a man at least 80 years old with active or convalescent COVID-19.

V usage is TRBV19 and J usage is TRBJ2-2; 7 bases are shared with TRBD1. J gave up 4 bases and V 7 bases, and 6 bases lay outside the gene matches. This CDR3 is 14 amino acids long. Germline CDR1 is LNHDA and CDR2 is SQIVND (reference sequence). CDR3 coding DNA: TGTGCCAGTAAGGAACAGGGGCTCACCGGGGAGCTGTTTTTT. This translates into CASKEQGLTGELFF.

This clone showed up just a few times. Here the CDR3 reads CASSLQHLNTEAFF. CDR3 bases: TGTGCCAGCAGTTTACAGCACTTGAACACTGAAGCTTTCTTT. The chain joins TRBV6-2 or TRBV6-3 to TRBJ1-1, with no clear D. Trimming left V 4 bases short and J 0 bases short, with 9 bases between. This CDR3 contains 14 residues. Germline CDR1 MNHEY, CDR2 SVGEGT.

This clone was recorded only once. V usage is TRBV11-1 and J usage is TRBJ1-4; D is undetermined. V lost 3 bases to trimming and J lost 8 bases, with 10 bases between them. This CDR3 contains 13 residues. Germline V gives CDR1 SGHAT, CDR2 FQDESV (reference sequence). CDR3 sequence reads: CASSLDYDEKLFF. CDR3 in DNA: TGTGCCAGCAGCTTGGACTATGACGAAAAACTGTTTTTT.

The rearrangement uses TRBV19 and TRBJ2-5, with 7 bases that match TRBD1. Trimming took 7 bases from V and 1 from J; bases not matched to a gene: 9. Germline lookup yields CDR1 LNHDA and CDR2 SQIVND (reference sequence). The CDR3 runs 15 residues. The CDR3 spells CASTSTGTGQETQYF. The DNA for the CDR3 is TGTGCCAGTACCTCGACAGGGACGGGCCAAGAGACCCAGTACTTC.

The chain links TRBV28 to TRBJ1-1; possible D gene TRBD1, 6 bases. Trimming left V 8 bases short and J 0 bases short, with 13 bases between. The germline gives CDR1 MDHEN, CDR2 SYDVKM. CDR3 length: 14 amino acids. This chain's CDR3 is CASLVGTLNTEAFF. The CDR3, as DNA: TGTGCCAGCCTCGTAGGGACATTGAACACTGAAGCTTTCTTT.

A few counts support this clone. CDR3 DNA sequence: TGCGCCAGCAGTAAATACAGGGGGCCGGGGCGGGAGGGCCGAGGCACCGGGGAGCTGTTTTTT. Amino acids: CASSKYRGPGREGRGTGELFF. The chain links TRBV23-1 to TRBJ2-2; possibly TRBD1 or TRBD2 for D (9 bases each). TRBV23-1 is known as an ORF, though its function is uncertain. This CDR3 region has 21 residues. V lost 5 bases and J 4 bases, leaving 32 bases between the germline ends.

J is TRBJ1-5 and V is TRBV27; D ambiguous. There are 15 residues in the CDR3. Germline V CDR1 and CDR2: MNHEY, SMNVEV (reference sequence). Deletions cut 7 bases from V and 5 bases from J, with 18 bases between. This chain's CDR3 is CASKAQSLMDQPQHF. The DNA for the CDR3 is TGTGCCAGCAAGGCACAGTCACTTATGGATCAGCCCCAGCATTTT.

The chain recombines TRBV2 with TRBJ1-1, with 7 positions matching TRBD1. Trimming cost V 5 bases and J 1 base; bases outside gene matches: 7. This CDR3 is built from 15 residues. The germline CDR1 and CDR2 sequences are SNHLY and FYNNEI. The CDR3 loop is CASSKEQGSNTEAFF. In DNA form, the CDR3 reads TGTGCCAGCAGTAAGGAACAGGGGTCGAACACTGAAGCTTTCTTT.

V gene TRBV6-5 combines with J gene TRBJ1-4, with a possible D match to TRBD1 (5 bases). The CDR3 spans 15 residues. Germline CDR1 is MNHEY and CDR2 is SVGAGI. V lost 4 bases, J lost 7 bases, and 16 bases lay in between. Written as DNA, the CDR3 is TGTGCCAGCAGTTTCCGGACACTGTACGGTGAAAAACTGTTTTTT. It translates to CASSFRTLYGEKLFF.

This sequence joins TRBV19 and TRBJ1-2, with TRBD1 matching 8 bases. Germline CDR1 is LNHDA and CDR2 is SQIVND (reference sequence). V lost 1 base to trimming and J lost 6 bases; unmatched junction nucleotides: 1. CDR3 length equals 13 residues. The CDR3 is CASSIGTGHGYTF. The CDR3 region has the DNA TGTGCCAGTAGTATAGGGACAGGGCATGGCTACACCTTC.

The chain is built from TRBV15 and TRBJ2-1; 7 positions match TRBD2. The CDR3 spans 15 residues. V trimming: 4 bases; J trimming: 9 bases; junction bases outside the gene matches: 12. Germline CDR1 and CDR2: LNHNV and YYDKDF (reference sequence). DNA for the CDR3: TGTGCCACCAGCAAATCTAGCGGAGGTGGAGGTGAGCAGTTCTTC. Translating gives CATSKSSGGGGEQFF.

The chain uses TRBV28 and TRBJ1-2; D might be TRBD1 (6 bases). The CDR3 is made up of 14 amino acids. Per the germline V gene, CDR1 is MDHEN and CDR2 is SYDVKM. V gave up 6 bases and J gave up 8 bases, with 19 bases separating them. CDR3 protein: CASSEDSWGQGYTF. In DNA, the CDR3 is TGTGCCAGCAGCGAGGACAGCTGGGGTCAAGGCTACACCTTC.

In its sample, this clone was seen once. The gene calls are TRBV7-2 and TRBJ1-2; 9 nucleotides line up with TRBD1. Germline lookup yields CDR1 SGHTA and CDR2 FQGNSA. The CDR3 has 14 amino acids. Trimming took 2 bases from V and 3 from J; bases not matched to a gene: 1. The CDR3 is CASSLRDRDYGYTF. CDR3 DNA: TGTGCCAGCAGCTTAAGGGACAGGGACTATGGCTACACCTTC.

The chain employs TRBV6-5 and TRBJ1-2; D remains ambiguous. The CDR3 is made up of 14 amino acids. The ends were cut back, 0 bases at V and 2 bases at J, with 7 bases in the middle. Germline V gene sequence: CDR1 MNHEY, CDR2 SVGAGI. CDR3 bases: TGTGCCAGCAGTTACTCGAACAACAACTATGGCTACACCTTC. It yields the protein CASSYSNNNYGYTF.

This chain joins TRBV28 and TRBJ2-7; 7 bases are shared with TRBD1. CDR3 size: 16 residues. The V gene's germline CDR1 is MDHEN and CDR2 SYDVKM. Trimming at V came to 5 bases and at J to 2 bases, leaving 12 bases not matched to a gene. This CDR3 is CASSRGTAAHTYEQYF. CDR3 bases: TGTGCCAGCAGTCGTGGGACAGCCGCACATACCTACGAGCAGTACTTC.

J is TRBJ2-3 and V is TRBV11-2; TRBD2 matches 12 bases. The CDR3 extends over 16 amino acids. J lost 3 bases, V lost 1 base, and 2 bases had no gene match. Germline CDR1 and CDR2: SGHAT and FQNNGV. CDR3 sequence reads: CASSLASGGATDTQYF. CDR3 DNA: TGTGCCAGCAGCTTAGCTAGCGGGGGGGCGACAGATACGCAGTATTTT.

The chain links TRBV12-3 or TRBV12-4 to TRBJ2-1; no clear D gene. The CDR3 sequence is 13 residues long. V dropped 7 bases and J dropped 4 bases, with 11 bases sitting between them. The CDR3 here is CASTLQWYNEQFF. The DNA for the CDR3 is TGTGCCAGCACCTTACAGTGGTACAATGAGCAGTTCTTC.

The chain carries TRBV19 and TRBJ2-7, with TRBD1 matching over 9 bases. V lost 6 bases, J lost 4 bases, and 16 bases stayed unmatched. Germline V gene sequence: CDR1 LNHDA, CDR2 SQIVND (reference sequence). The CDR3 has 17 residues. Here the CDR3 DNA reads TGTGCCAGTAGGAACGCCGCACACCGGGACAGGGATTACGAGCAGTACTTC. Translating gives CASRNAAHRDRDYEQYF.

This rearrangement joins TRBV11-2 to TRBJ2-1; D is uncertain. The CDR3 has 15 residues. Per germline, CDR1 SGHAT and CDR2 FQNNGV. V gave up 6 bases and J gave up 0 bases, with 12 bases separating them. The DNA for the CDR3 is TGTGCCAGCAGGCCGTCCCTAAGCTCCTACAATGAGCAGTTCTTC. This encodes CASRPSLSSYNEQFF.

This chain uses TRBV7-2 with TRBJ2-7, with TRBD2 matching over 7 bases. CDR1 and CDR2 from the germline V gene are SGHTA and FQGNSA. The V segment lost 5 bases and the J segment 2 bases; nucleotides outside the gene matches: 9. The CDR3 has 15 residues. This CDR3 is CASSPHGGDPYEQYF. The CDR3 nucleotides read TGTGCCAGCAGCCCACATGGGGGGGACCCCTACGAGCAGTACTTC.

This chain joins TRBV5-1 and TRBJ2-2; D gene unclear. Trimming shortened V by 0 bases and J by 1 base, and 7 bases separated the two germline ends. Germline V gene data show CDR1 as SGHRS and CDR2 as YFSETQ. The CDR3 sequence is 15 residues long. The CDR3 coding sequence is TGCGCCAGCAGCTTGGGAGCAATGAACACCGGGGAGCTGTTTTTT. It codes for CASSLGAMNTGELFF.

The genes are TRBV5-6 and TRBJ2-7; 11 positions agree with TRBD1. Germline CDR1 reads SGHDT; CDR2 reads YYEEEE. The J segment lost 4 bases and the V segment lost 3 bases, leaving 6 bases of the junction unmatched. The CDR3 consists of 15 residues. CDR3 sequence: CASSYGQGAEYEQYF. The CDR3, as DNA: TGTGCCAGCAGCTATGGACAGGGGGCGGAATACGAGCAGTACTTC.

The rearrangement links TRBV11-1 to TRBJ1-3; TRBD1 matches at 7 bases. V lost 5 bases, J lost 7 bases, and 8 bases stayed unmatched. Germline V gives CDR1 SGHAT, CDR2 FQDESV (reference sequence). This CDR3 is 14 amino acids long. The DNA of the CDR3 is TGTGCCAGCAGCCGACAGGGACGGAGCAACACCATATATTTT. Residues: CASSRQGRSNTIYF.

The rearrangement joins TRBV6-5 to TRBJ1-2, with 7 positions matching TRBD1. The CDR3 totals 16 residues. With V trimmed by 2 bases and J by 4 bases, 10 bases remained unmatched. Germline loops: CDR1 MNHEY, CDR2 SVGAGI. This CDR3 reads CASSYLTGLGVYGYTF. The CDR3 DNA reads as TGTGCCAGCAGTTACCTGACAGGGTTGGGAGTCTATGGCTACACCTTC.

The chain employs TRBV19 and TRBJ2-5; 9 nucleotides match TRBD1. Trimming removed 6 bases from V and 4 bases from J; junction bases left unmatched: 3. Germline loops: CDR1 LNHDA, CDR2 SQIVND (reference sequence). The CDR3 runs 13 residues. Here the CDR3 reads CASSPGQGETQYF. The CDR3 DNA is TGTGCCAGTAGCCCGGGACAGGGAGAGACCCAGTACTTC.

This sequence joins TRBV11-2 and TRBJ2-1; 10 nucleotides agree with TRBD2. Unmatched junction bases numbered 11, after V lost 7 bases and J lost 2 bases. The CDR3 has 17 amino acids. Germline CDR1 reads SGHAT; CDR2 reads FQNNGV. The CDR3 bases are TGTGCCAGCACCCCAATAGCGCTAGCGGGGGCCTACAATGAGCAGTTCTTC. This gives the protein CASTPIALAGAYNEQFF.

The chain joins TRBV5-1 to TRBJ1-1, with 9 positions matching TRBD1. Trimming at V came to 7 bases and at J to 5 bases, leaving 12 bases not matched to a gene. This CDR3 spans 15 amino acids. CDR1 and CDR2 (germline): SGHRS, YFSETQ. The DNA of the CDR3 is TGCGCCAGCCGGGACAGGGATCTATCTAGAACTGAAGCTTTCTTT. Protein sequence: CASRDRDLSRTEAFF.

This CDR3 reads CASSIPGGWNEQFF. CDR3 DNA sequence: TGTGCCAGCAGTATCCCGGGGGGTTGGAATGAGCAGTTCTTC. The V and J genes are TRBV27 and TRBJ2-1; TRBD2 agrees at 7 bases. The CDR3 is made up of 14 amino acids. Germline V lookup: CDR1 MNHEY, CDR2 SMNVEV (reference sequence). V lost 5 bases, J lost 7 bases, and 8 bases stayed unmatched.